Listed below are T cell receptor beta chains from one sample, sequenced in a study of radiation and T cells in renal cell carcinoma. Method: immunoSEQ multiplex PCR; TCRdb's copy keeps in-frame clones and lacks some. The sample includes 25,000 to 30,000 clones, around 85% of them seen just once. The sequencing here drew on blood, taken from a patient whose treatment included radiotherapy and nephrectomy. The receptor source for this set is a man in his sixties with renal cell carcinoma. Each CDR3 is given with its conserved first and last residue. Fields, in order: J gene, D gene, V gene, CDR3 length, clone size, CDR3 DNA, CDR3 protein. The D gene is left open where the match is weak. A row's size may be missing; if present it is once, few, many or a size class.

TRBJ2-3,TRBD2,TRBV12-5,17,once,TGTGCTAGTGGTTTGGGACTGACTAGCGACGGAACAGATACGCAGTATTTT,CASGLGLTSDGTDTQYF
TRBJ2-7,TRBD2,TRBV5-1,15,-,TGCGCCAGCAGCTTGGAGGTGGGGGGGTACTACGAGCAGTACTTC,CASSLEVGGYYEQYF
TRBJ2-2,TRBD2,TRBV7-6,17,-,TGTGCCAGCGGACAACTAGCGGGAGGGCTGCCCACCGGGGAGCTGTTTTTT,CASGQLAGGLPTGELFF
TRBJ1-5,-,TRBV5-1,15,-,TGCGCCAGCAGCTTGGGGGGGGCTAGCAATCAGCCCCAGCATTTT,CASSLGGASNQPQHF
TRBJ1-2,-,TRBV29-1,14,-,TGCATCGTCACTACAGGCGTCGGTAACTATGGCTACACCTTC,CIVTTGVGNYGYTF
TRBJ1-1,-,TRBV2,13,-,TGTGCCAGCAGTCTAGGGGAAGGAACTGAAGCTTTCTTT,CASSLGEGTEAFF
TRBJ2-7,TRBD2,TRBV7-2,16,-,TGTGCCAGCAGCACCACTAGCGGGAGTTTAGTATACGAGCAGTACTTC,CASSTTSGSLVYEQYF
TRBJ2-1,-,TRBV9,15,-,TGTGCCAGCAGCGTAGGACAGAACTTAATTAATGAGCAGTTCTTC,CASSVGQNLINEQFF
TRBJ2-3,-,TRBV14,13,-,TGTGCCAGCAGCCTACTCGGAACAGATACGCAGTATTTT,CASSLLGTDTQYF
TRBJ1-6,-,TRBV2,14,-,TGTGCCAGCAGTGCGGCAGGGGCGAATTCACCCCTCCACTTT,CASSAAGANSPLHF
TRBJ2-5,TRBD1,TRBV6-5,12,-,TGTGCCGGACAGACAGGGGGAGAGACCCAGTACTTC,CAGQTGGETQYF
TRBJ1-4,-,TRBV19,15,-,TGTGCCAGTAGTGGCGTAGACGCAACTAATGAAAAACTGTTTTTT,CASSGVDATNEKLFF
TRBJ2-5,-,TRBV11-3,12,-,TGTGCCAGCAGCCGGGGCAGAGGACGCCAGTACTTC,CASSRGRGRQYF
TRBJ2-3,TRBD2,TRBV30,20,-,TGTGCCTGGAGTGCCCTTCGGACTAGCGGGAGGTTTCGGTCGGCAGATACGCAGTATTTT,CAWSALRTSGRFRSADTQYF
TRBJ1-2,TRBD1,TRBV12-5,13,-,TGTGCTAGTGGTTTCGGGACAGACTATGGCTACACCTTC,CASGFGTDYGYTF
TRBJ2-1,-,TRBV2,11,-,TGTGCCAGCAGTGTTATCAATGAGCAGTTCTTC,CASSVINEQFF
TRBJ2-2,TRBD1,TRBV5-4,15,-,TGTGCCAGCAGCTACAGGGGAAGCAACACCGGGGAGCTGTTTTTT,CASSYRGSNTGELFF
TRBJ2-3,-,TRBV5-8,16,-,TGTGCCAGCATATTCGCTTTTGGCGGGAACACAGATACGCAGTATTTT,CASIFAFGGNTDTQYF
TRBJ1-2,-,TRBV2,12,-,TGTGCCAGCGGGCAGGGCAACTATGGCTACACCTTC,CASGQGNYGYTF
TRBJ2-7,-,TRBV6-5,13,-,TGTGCCAGCAGTTACGAGAGGACCTACGAGCAGTACTTC,CASSYERTYEQYF
TRBJ2-1,TRBD1,TRBV29-1,13,-,TGCAGCGTAGTCCGGGACAGGAACAATGAGCAGTTCTTC,CSVVRDRNNEQFF
TRBJ1-3,-,TRBV30,14,once,TGTGCCTGGACTAAACAGGGCCCTGGAAACACCATATATTTT,CAWTKQGPGNTIYF
TRBJ1-1,-,TRBV7-9,13,-,TGTGCCAGCTCCCTCTCAGGGGCCACTGAAGCTTTCTTT,CASSLSGATEAFF
TRBJ2-2,TRBD2,TRBV5-1,18,-,TGCGCCAGCAGCGCCCCATCCTTAGCGGGAGCGAACACCGGGGAGCTGTTTTTT,CASSAPSLAGANTGELFF
TRBJ2-7,-,TRBV11-2,14,-,TGTGCCAGCAGCTTAATGCCAGGTCAGGACGAGCAGTACTTC,CASSLMPGQDEQYF
TRBJ2-7,TRBD2,TRBV7-9,11,few,TGTGCCAGCAGCCCAGGCGGGGGTAGTTACTTC,CASSPGGGSYF
TRBJ2-7,-,TRBV16,13,-,TGTGCCAGCAGTCTCGACAGGAGCGGGGAGCAGTACTTC,CASSLDRSGEQYF
TRBJ1-3,-,TRBV30,15,-,TGTGCCCGAAATGGTAAAGAAACCTCTGGAAACACCATATATTTT,CARNGKETSGNTIYF
TRBJ2-2,TRBD2,TRBV5-1,16,-,TGCGCCAGCACTGGGAGCGGGAGGGCCTACGGCGGGGAGCTGTTTTTT,CASTGSGRAYGGELFF
TRBJ1-1,-,TRBV5-5,15,once,TGTGCCAGCAGCTTCTCAGGGATGGCGGGCACTGAAGCTTTCTTT,CASSFSGMAGTEAFF
TRBJ1-2,-,TRBV5-8,12,-,TGTGCCAGCAGCAGAACACAGGGTGGCTACACCTTC,CASSRTQGGYTF
TRBJ1-5,-,TRBV27,13,-,TGTGCCAGCAGTTACGGGAAAAGGGAACCCCAGCATTTT,CASSYGKREPQHF
TRBJ2-3,TRBD2,TRBV30,15,once,TGTGCCTGGAAGACTAGCGCTATGTACACAGATACGCAGTATTTT,CAWKTSAMYTDTQYF
TRBJ2-3,-,TRBV11-3,16,-,TGTGCCAGCAGCTTAGGGTCGGTTCCTAGCACAGATACGCAGTATTTT,CASSLGSVPSTDTQYF
TRBJ1-2,-,TRBV11-2,14,-,TGTGCCAGCAGCCCGGCGGACAATATCTACGGCTACACCTTC,CASSPADNIYGYTF
TRBJ2-7,TRBD2,TRBV5-4,14,-,TGTGCCAGCAGCTTGGGAGCGGGAGACTACGAGCAGTACTTC,CASSLGAGDYEQYF
TRBJ1-5,-,TRBV7-2,14,-,TGTGCCAGCAGCTTAGATGGGGGGGGGAAGCCCCAGCATTTT,CASSLDGGGKPQHF
TRBJ2-1,TRBD2,TRBV11-2,17,-,TGTGCCAGCAGCGGGCTAGCGGGAGGCCAATCCTACAATGAGCAGTTCTTC,CASSGLAGGQSYNEQFF
TRBJ1-1,-,TRBV6-6,13,once,TGTGCCAGCAGTGGAAACCGACAGGAGCAAGCTTTCTTT,CASSGNRQEQAFF
TRBJ2-7,TRBD1,TRBV18,16,few,TGTGCCAGCTCGAGACAGGGATCCGGAGCTCCCTACGAGCAGTACTTC,CASSRQGSGAPYEQYF
TRBJ2-5,TRBD2,TRBV30,14,once,TGTGCCTGGACGGTGGCGGGAGGGAAGGAGACCCAGTACTTC,CAWTVAGGKETQYF
TRBJ2-3,TRBD1,TRBV5-1,16,once,TGCGCCAGCAGCTTGGGGGACAGATCTAGCACAGATACGCAGTATTTT,CASSLGDRSSTDTQYF